This passage covers 29 T cell receptor beta chains from one sample sequenced in a study of T cell responses to AZD1222 COVID-19 vaccine. This table comes from immunoSEQ multiplex PCR, and its TCRdb copy is limited to in-frame clones, with some not included. The sample contains 90,000 to 120,000 clones, more than 70% of which appear only once. The specimen comprised peripheral blood, sampled on day 0 of AZD1222 vaccination. The source is an adult in good health.

The rearrangement links TRBV6-2 or TRBV6-3 to TRBJ2-1; 7 bases agree with TRBD2. Germline CDR1 MNHEY, CDR2 SVGEGT. This CDR3 contains 16 residues. The ends lost 2 bases at V and 0 bases at J; junction bases unmatched: 4. CDR3 region: CASSYLGDYSYNEQFF. CDR3 nucleotides: TGTGCCAGCAGTTACCTCGGGGACTACTCCTACAATGAGCAGTTCTTC.

The chain is built from TRBV6-5 and TRBJ2-5, with TRBD1 matching over 7 bases. Losses at the gene ends were 8 bases for V and 0 bases for J; bases not matched to a gene: 3. Germline CDR1 is MNHEY and CDR2 is SVGAGI. This CDR3 is built from 13 residues. The CDR3 coding sequence is TGTGCCAGCGAGGGACAGAACCAAGAGACCCAGTACTTC. Protein: CASEGQNQETQYF.

The chain combines TRBV7-2 with TRBJ1-3; possible D gene TRBD1, 5 bases. Germline CDR1 and CDR2: SGHTA and FQGNSA. Trimming pared 1 base from V and 4 bases from J, leaving 11 bases between. This CDR3 region has 15 residues. The CDR3 DNA is TGTGCCAGCAGCTTAGGCTGGGGGTCAGGAAACACCATATATTTT. It encodes CASSLGWGSGNTIYF.

This chain connects TRBV6-2 or TRBV6-3 to TRBJ2-7; 12 nucleotides align to TRBD2. The CDR3 sequence is 16 residues long. Germline V gene lookup returns CDR1 MNHEY and CDR2 SVGEGT. V shed 2 bases and J 3 bases; nucleotides not matched to a gene: 5. CDR3 protein: CASSYGGLAGLYEQYF. The DNA of the CDR3 is TGTGCCAGCAGTTACGGTGGACTAGCGGGACTCTACGAGCAGTACTTC.

The J gene is TRBJ1-1, the V gene TRBV4-3; the D is unclear. Germline V gene sequence: CDR1 LGHNA, CDR2 YSLEER. This CDR3 has 14 residues. Deletions cut 1 base from V and 5 bases from J, with 11 bases between. Written as DNA, the CDR3 is TGCGCCAGCAGCCAAGTAGCCAGTAATACTGAAGCTTTCTTT. Protein sequence: CASSQVASNTEAFF.

The CDR3 sequence: CASSQDTSGRNTGELFF. The CDR3 DNA reads TGCGCCAGCAGCCAAGATACTAGCGGGAGAAACACCGGGGAGCTGTTTTTT. The rearrangement joins TRBV4-1 to TRBJ2-2; 11 nucleotides agree with TRBD2. CDR3 length: 17 amino acids. V was clipped by 0 bases and J by 2 bases; unmatched bases: 2. Germline CDR1 and CDR2: MGHRA and YSYEKL.

The chain recombines TRBV10-3 with TRBJ2-7, with 7 bases matching TRBD1. Germline V lookup: CDR1 ENHRY, CDR2 SYGVKD. V lost 4 bases and J lost 11; bases outside the gene matches: 14. CDR3 size: 14 residues. The CDR3 reads CAISVDRDPGRKYF. The DNA for the CDR3 is TGTGCCATCAGTGTCGACAGGGACCCAGGTAGGAAGTACTTC.

The gene calls are TRBV7-2 and TRBJ2-4, with no clear D. The CDR3 extends over 13 amino acids. The ends were cut back, 3 bases at V and 0 bases at J, with 3 bases in the middle. Germline V gene lookup returns CDR1 SGHTA and CDR2 FQGNSA. The CDR3 sequence is CASSFIAKNIQYF. For the CDR3, the DNA is TGTGCCAGCAGCTTCATAGCCAAAAACATTCAGTACTTC.

The chain uses TRBV6-5 and TRBJ2-1; D is unclear. Per germline, CDR1 MNHEY and CDR2 SVGAGI. The CDR3 runs to 15 residues. The V end was cut by 5 bases, the J end by 0 bases, with 11 bases between. The CDR3 here is CASSLEPRSYNEQFF. The CDR3 DNA reads TGTGCCAGCAGTCTTGAGCCCCGCTCCTACAATGAGCAGTTCTTC.

The rearrangement joins TRBV7-2 to TRBJ2-5; 11 nucleotides line up with TRBD2. This CDR3 has 14 amino acids. The germline CDR1 and CDR2 sequences are SGHTA and FQGNSA. Trimming removed 6 bases from V and 4 bases from J; junction bases left unmatched: 4. The CDR3 reads CASRLAGGSETQYF. The CDR3 nucleotides are TGTGCCAGCAGGCTAGCGGGAGGTTCAGAGACCCAGTACTTC.

V and J are TRBV2 and TRBJ1-1, with D possibly TRBD1 on 6 matching bases. The CDR3 is 14 amino acids. Trimming stripped 2 bases from V and 0 bases from J, with 7 bases between. Per the germline V gene, CDR1 is SNHLY and CDR2 is FYNNEI. CDR3 amino acids: CASSERTVNTEAFF. CDR3 sequence (DNA): TGTGCCAGCAGTGAAAGGACAGTGAACACTGAAGCTTTCTTT.

This clone was seen only once. This chain uses TRBV3-1 (or the pseudogene TRBV3-2) with TRBJ1-2; D is possibly TRBD1 (5 bases). With 1 base removed from V and 2 bases from J, the gap between germline ends came to 11 bases. The germline gives CDR1 LGHDT, CDR2 YNNKEL (reference sequence). The CDR3 runs to 15 residues. The CDR3 sequence is CASSQVSAGNYGYTF. CDR3 coding DNA: TGTGCCAGCAGCCAAGTTAGCGCAGGGAACTATGGCTACACCTTC.

The V and J genes are TRBV12-3 or TRBV12-4 and TRBJ2-7; D is undetermined. The germline V and J ends were trimmed by 1 base and 2 bases, with 6 bases remaining between them. This CDR3 contains 13 residues. The DNA for the CDR3 is TGTGCCAGCAGTTTAGACAGACCCTACGAGCAGTACTTC. Its translation is CASSLDRPYEQYF.

The rearrangement links TRBV19 to TRBJ2-1; 10 positions match TRBD2. The V gene end was trimmed by 3 bases and the J gene end by 7 bases; junction bases not matched to a gene: 6. The CDR3 sequence is 15 residues long. Germline V gene lookup returns CDR1 LNHDA and CDR2 SQIVND (reference sequence). Written as DNA, the CDR3 is TGTGCCAGTAGTATTAAAGCTAGCGGGAGTAATGAGCAGTTCTTC. Encoded protein: CASSIKASGSNEQFF.

The chain uses TRBV10-3 and TRBJ1-3, with a possible D match to TRBD1 (5 bases). From germline, CDR1 is ENHRY and CDR2 SYGVKD. V was trimmed by 10 bases and J by 0 bases, leaving 13 bases between them. The CDR3 has 14 amino acids. Here the CDR3 DNA reads TGTGCCACCCTAGCGGGGGGCTCTGGAAACACCATATATTTT. Translated: CATLAGGSGNTIYF.

As regards this clone: At one end, the junction sequence differs from germline, possibly due to a read error. The chain has TRBV7-3 and TRBJ2-1; 12 nucleotides match TRBD2. The CDR3 covers 14 residues. Germline V gene lookup returns CDR1 SGHTA and CDR2 FQGTGA. The CDR3, as DNA: TGTGCCAGCAGCTCACATTCTAGCGGGAGGGAGCAGGTCTTC. Protein sequence: CASSSHSSGREQVF.

The chain is built from TRBV7-9 and TRBJ2-1, with 13 bases matching TRBD2. With 0 bases clipped from V and 2 bases from J, the junction kept 1 base outside the gene matches. This CDR3 has 17 amino acids. CDR1 SEHNR and CDR2 FQNEAQ come from the germline V gene (reference sequence). This CDR3 is CASSLAGLAGAYNEQFF. The CDR3 nucleotides are TGTGCCAGCAGCTTAGCAGGACTAGCGGGAGCCTACAATGAGCAGTTCTTC. Variable domain in full (rest from reference TRBV7-9 and TRBJ2-1): DTGVSQNPRHKITKRGQNVTFRCDPISEHNRLYWYRQTLGQGPEFLTYFQNEAQLEKSRLLSDRFSAERPKGSFSTLEIQRTEQGDSAMYLCASSLAGLAGAYNEQFFGPGTRLTVL.

The chain employs TRBV5-1 and TRBJ1-1; D may be TRBD1 (6 bases). The length of the CDR3 is 15 residues. Germline values: CDR1 SGHRS, CDR2 YFSETQ. V dropped 0 bases and J dropped 3 bases, with 12 bases sitting between them. In DNA, the CDR3 is TGCGCCAGCAGCTTGGCCTCAGAGGGGGACACTGAAGCTTTCTTT. Protein sequence: CASSLASEGDTEAFF.

This chain joins TRBV5-1 and TRBJ1-1, with a possible D match to TRBD1 (6 bases). Germline V gene data show CDR1 as SGHRS and CDR2 as YFSETQ. This CDR3 comprises 15 residues. The V end was cut by 5 bases, the J end by 3 bases, with 17 bases between. The CDR3 region is CASSKTGGADTEAFF. The CDR3 region has the DNA TGCGCCAGCAGTAAGACAGGAGGAGCGGACACTGAAGCTTTCTTT.

The genes are TRBV9 and TRBJ2-2; the match to TRBD2 covers 9 bases. V dropped 0 bases and J dropped 4; count of bases not matched to a gene: 7. This CDR3 is 17 amino acids long. Per the germline V gene, CDR1 is SGDLS and CDR2 is YYNGEE. CDR3 nucleotide sequence: TGTGCCAGCAGCGTAGATAGCGGGAGTGGCAGCACCGGGGAGCTGTTTTTT. Translation: CASSVDSGSGSTGELFF.

The V gene is TRBV10-3, the J gene TRBJ2-7, with 12 bases lining up with TRBD2. This CDR3 contains 14 residues. V was clipped by 5 bases and J by 7 bases; unmatched bases: 6. The germline gives CDR1 ENHRY, CDR2 SYGVKD. The CDR3 here is CAISRLAGVQEQYF. The CDR3 DNA reads TGTGCCATCAGTCGACTAGCGGGAGTGCAGGAGCAGTACTTC.

The chain recombines TRBV27 with TRBJ1-4, with 8 bases lining up with TRBD1. The CDR3 contains 15 residues. CDR1 is MNHEY and CDR2 is SMNVEV in the germline V gene (reference sequence). V shed 4 bases, J shed 7 bases, and the junction held 8 bases outside the gene matches. In DNA, the CDR3 is TGTGCCAGCAGTTGGGCAGGGGGCGTAGGTGAAAAACTGTTTTTT. Amino acids: CASSWAGGVGEKLFF.

The rearrangement links TRBV6-5 to TRBJ1-4; 7 positions match TRBD1. This CDR3 contains 14 residues. Losses at the gene ends were 8 bases for V and 7 bases for J; bases not matched to a gene: 10. Looked up from germline, CDR1 is MNHEY and CDR2 is SVGAGI. This CDR3 is CASPRGAGPEKLFF. The CDR3 DNA sequence: TGTGCCAGCCCCAGGGGGGCAGGACCTGAAAAACTGTTTTTT.

This chain links TRBV28 with TRBJ2-7; 7 bases are a match to TRBD1. Germline CDR1 reads MDHEN; CDR2 reads SYDVKM. This CDR3 has 14 amino acids. V lost 3 bases, J lost 3 bases, and 5 bases stayed unmatched. Written as DNA, the CDR3 is TGTGCCAGCAGTTTGGGACAGACACACTACGAGCAGTACTTC. Translation: CASSLGQTHYEQYF.

J is TRBJ2-7 and V is TRBV7-2; D perhaps matches TRBD1 (6 bases). Germline V gene data show CDR1 as SGHTA and CDR2 as FQGNSA. This CDR3 comprises 15 residues. The germline V and J ends were trimmed by 1 base and 6 bases, with 16 bases remaining between them. The CDR3 DNA sequence: TGTGCCAGCAGCTTAGGGGGACAATCGCTTGCCGAGCAGTACTTC. Residues: CASSLGGQSLAEQYF.

This clone was observed a handful of times. The chain joins TRBV18 to TRBJ2-7; D possibly uses TRBD1 or TRBD2 (5 bases each). The CDR3 is made up of 12 amino acids. V was shortened by 4 bases and J by 3 bases, with 7 bases between the two germline ends. Germline values: CDR1 KGHSH, CDR2 LQKENI. The CDR3 sequence is CASSRGDYEQYF. The CDR3 DNA reads TGTGCCAGCTCACGAGGGGACTACGAGCAGTACTTC.

V is TRBV28 and J is TRBJ2-7; 11 bases agree with TRBD2. Per germline, CDR1 MDHEN and CDR2 SYDVKM. V was clipped by 10 bases and J by 1 base; unmatched bases: 6. CDR3 length: 14 amino acids. The CDR3, as DNA: TGTGCCAACATGGGGACTAGCGGTTCCTACGAGCAGTACTTC. Translating it yields CANMGTSGSYEQYF.

This clone was counted a single time. The rearrangement links TRBV24-1 to TRBJ2-3, with 7 positions matching TRBD2. This CDR3 is built from 14 residues. Trimming removed 4 bases from V and 3 bases from J; junction bases left unmatched: 3. Germline V CDR1 and CDR2: KGHDR, SFDVKD. The CDR3 loop reads CATSERGGTDTQYF. The CDR3 DNA reads TGTGCCACCAGTGAGAGGGGAGGGACAGATACGCAGTATTTT.

The chain is built from TRBV29-1 and TRBJ1-2; D is uncertain. Germline values: CDR1 SQVTM, CDR2 ANQGSEA. V was shortened by 6 bases and J by 5 bases, with 19 bases between the two germline ends. The CDR3 loop spans 14 amino acids. The CDR3, as DNA: TGCAGCGTATCCCTGGGCGGGTTAAGGTATGGCTACACCTTC. Encoded protein: CSVSLGGLRYGYTF.